The 6 T cell receptor beta chains listed next were all sequenced from one sample in a study of immune heterogeneity within non-small cell lung tumors. Bulk tumor genomic DNA served as template, at roughly 600 ng per sample. Every primary tumor yielded several biopsies, spaced far apart, that were taken during surgery. Undergoing curative surgery were patients whose non-small cell lung cancer was untreated and newly diagnosed. It was a multiplex PCR that amplified TCR beta CDR3, with 32 V and 13 J primers. TCRdb re-derived calls from the multiplex PCR reads in MiXCR, one entry per CDR3 protein. The sample lists roughly 15,000 distinct CDR3 sequences, approximately 29% occurring once. Sequences were obtained from lung tumor tissue. Receptors originate from a woman between 50 and 59 years old with non-small cell lung cancer.

Here the CDR3 reads CASSQGNTGELFF. DNA for the CDR3: TGCGCCAGCAGCCAAGGGAACACCGGGGAGCTGTTTTTT. The V call is TRBV4-1, the J call TRBJ2-2; no clear D. The germline gives CDR1 MGHRA, CDR2 YSYEKL. CDR3 length: 13 amino acids. V was cut by 1 base and J by 1 base, with 1 base left in between.

In its sample, this clonotype was seen many times. The chain joins TRBV11-2 to TRBJ1-5; 8 positions match TRBD1. J gave up 5 bases and V 5 bases, and 5 bases lay outside the gene matches. Germline lookup yields CDR1 SGHAT and CDR2 FQNNGV. This CDR3 region has 14 residues. The CDR3 loop is CASSPTGEDQPQHF. Written as DNA, the CDR3 is TGTGCCAGCAGCCCGACAGGGGAGGATCAGCCCCAGCATTTT.

Note on this clonotype: The CDR3 ends on some other residue instead of the conserved phenylalanine or tryptophan, so this is likely a read error. V and J are TRBV27 and TRBJ1-6, with D possibly matching TRBD1 (6 bases). Germline CDR1 reads MNHEY; CDR2 reads SMNVEV (reference sequence). Trimming stripped 6 bases from V and 0 bases from J, with 21 bases between. CDR3 length: 19 amino acids. CDR3 DNA: TGTGCCAGCAGAAGACACGTTGCAGGGGAGTACTCCTATAATTCACCCCTCCACCTT. It yields the protein CASRRHVAGEYSYNSPLHL.

This clonotype was counted many times. This chain joins TRBV10-2 and TRBJ1-1; D is perhaps TRBD1 (5 bases). There are 11 residues in the CDR3. Trimming stripped 6 bases from V and 9 bases from J, with 11 bases between. Germline V gene data show CDR1 as WSHSY and CDR2 as SAAADI. The DNA for the CDR3 is TGCGCCAGCAGGGGGACGATGAAAGCTTTCTTT. Translation gives CASRGTMKAFF.

Concerning this clonotype: One junction end does not reproduce the germline sequence, and a read error may be involved. This sequence joins TRBV7-9 and TRBJ2-2; 10 nucleotides match TRBD2. CDR1 and CDR2 (germline): SEHNR, FQNEAQ (reference sequence). The CDR3 is 15 amino acids. Written as DNA, the CDR3 is TGCGCCAGCAGCTTCCTAGCGGGAGTTGCCGGGGAGCTGTTTTTT. Encoded protein: CASSFLAGVAGELFF.

This clonotype was counted ten times or more. The rearrangement links TRBV6-1 to TRBJ2-1, with 9 nucleotides matching TRBD1. The CDR3 covers 13 residues. In germline, CDR1 is MNHNS, CDR2 SASEGT. The V segment lost 10 bases and the J segment 4 bases; nucleotides outside the gene matches: 5. The CDR3 region is CATGTGTYNEQFF. CDR3 coding DNA: TGTGCCACCGGGACAGGGACTTACAATGAGCAGTTCTTC.